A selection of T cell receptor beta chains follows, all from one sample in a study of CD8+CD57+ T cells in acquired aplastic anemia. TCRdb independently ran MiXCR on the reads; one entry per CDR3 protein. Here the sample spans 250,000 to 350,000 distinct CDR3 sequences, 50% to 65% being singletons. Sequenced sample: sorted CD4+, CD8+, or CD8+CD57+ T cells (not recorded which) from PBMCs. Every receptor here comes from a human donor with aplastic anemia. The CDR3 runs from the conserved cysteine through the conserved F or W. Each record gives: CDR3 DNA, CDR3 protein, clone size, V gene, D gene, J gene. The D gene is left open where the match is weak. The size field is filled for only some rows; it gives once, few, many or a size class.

cdr3_nt: TGTGCCAGCATTAACCAGGGGGCTGGGGCCAACGTCCTGACTTTC
cdr3_aa: CASINQGAGANVLTF
clone_size: few
v_call: TRBV7-3
d_call: TRBD1
j_call: TRBJ2-6

cdr3_nt: TGTGCCACCAGCAGAGGGACAGTAGGAAACACCATATATTTT
cdr3_aa: CATSRGTVGNTIYF
clone_size: few
v_call: TRBV15
d_call: .
j_call: TRBJ1-3

cdr3_nt: TGTGCCAGTAGTCCAGGACGAGTTAATAGCAATCAGCCCCAGCATTTT
cdr3_aa: CASSPGRVNSNQPQHF
clone_size: .
v_call: TRBV19
d_call: .
j_call: TRBJ1-5

cdr3_nt: TGTGCCAGCAGCTTTGGACTGAGCACCGGGAAGCTGTTTTTT
cdr3_aa: CASSFGLSTGKLFF
clone_size: .
v_call: TRBV7-6
d_call: .
j_call: TRBJ2-2

cdr3_nt: TGTGCCAGCAGCCCCGAGGGACTAGCGGAGAGCGTGGGGTTCTTC
cdr3_aa: CASSPEGLAESVGFF
clone_size: few
v_call: TRBV7-6
d_call: TRBD2
j_call: TRBJ2-1

cdr3_nt: TGTGCCATCAGTGACCTATCCCGGGGACAGCTAAGCGCTGAAGCTTTCTTT
cdr3_aa: CAISDLSRGQLSAEAFF
clone_size: .
v_call: TRBV10-3
d_call: TRBD1
j_call: TRBJ1-1

cdr3_nt: TGTGCCATCAGGGGGACAGGGTACACTAAAGCTTTCTTT
cdr3_aa: CAIRGTGYTKAFF
clone_size: .
v_call: TRBV10-3
d_call: TRBD1
j_call: TRBJ1-1

cdr3_nt: TGTGCCATAGGGGTGGCGGAAAGAAGCTCCTACAATGAGCAGTTCTTC
cdr3_aa: CAIGVAERSSYNEQFF
clone_size: .
v_call: TRBV10-3
d_call: .
j_call: TRBJ2-1

cdr3_nt: TGTGCCAGCAGTTTCGATGCAGGCTTTTGGGACTATGGCTACACCTTC
cdr3_aa: CASSFDAGFWDYGYTF
clone_size: .
v_call: TRBV12-3/TRBV12-4
d_call: .
j_call: TRBJ1-2

cdr3_nt: TGCAGTGCTAGGGGGGCCTACAATGAGCAGTTCTTC
cdr3_aa: CSARGAYNEQFF
clone_size: .
v_call: TRBV20-1
d_call: .
j_call: TRBJ2-1

cdr3_nt: TGTTCACAGGGACCCTCTGGAAACACCATATATTTT
cdr3_aa: CSQGPSGNTIYF
clone_size: once
v_call: TRBV7-9
d_call: .
j_call: TRBJ1-3

cdr3_nt: TGTGCCAGCAGTGCCATAGCGGGAACTCGCACAGATACGCAGTATTTT
cdr3_aa: CASSAIAGTRTDTQYF
clone_size: .
v_call: TRBV2
d_call: TRBD2
j_call: TRBJ2-3

cdr3_nt: TGTGCTAGCAGCTTAGGGGACGGAGCCTACGAGCAGTACTTC
cdr3_aa: CASSLGDGAYEQYF
clone_size: .
v_call: TRBV7-7
d_call: .
j_call: TRBJ2-7

cdr3_nt: TGTGCCACCAGAGGTTCAGCGAAGTACGAGCAGTACTTC
cdr3_aa: CATRGSAKYEQYF
clone_size: many
v_call: TRBV2
d_call: .
j_call: TRBJ2-7

cdr3_nt: TGCAGCGTTGTACCTGCGGGGAGGGAGACCCAGTACTTC
cdr3_aa: CSVVPAGRETQYF
clone_size: .
v_call: TRBV29-1
d_call: .
j_call: TRBJ2-5

cdr3_nt: TGTGCCAGCGTGCAGCGGGAGGGCCTACCGCAGTATTTT
cdr3_aa: CASVQREGLPQYF
clone_size: .
v_call: TRBV2
d_call: TRBD2
j_call: TRBJ2-3

cdr3_nt: TGTGCCAGCAGTTTATTCCGGGACAGCCAAGAGACCCAGTACTTC
cdr3_aa: CASSLFRDSQETQYF
clone_size: .
v_call: TRBV12-3/TRBV12-4
d_call: TRBD1
j_call: TRBJ2-5

cdr3_nt: TGTGCCAGCAGCCATCTGCAAGGGTCTGAGCCCCAGCATTTT
cdr3_aa: CASSHLQGSEPQHF
clone_size: many
v_call: TRBV3-1
d_call: .
j_call: TRBJ1-5

cdr3_nt: TGTGCCAGCAGCCTCCCCCCGGGACAGGGCTTCGCCTACGAGCAGTACTTC
cdr3_aa: CASSLPPGQGFAYEQYF
clone_size: .
v_call: TRBV7-9
d_call: TRBD1
j_call: TRBJ2-7

cdr3_nt: TGCAGTGCTAAATCTCCACGAACAGGCTACTATAATTCACCCCTCCACTTT
cdr3_aa: CSAKSPRTGYYNSPLHF
clone_size: .
v_call: TRBV20-1
d_call: .
j_call: TRBJ1-6

cdr3_nt: TGCAGTGCTGGAGCGGGGGGCCCCTCTGGGGCCAACGTCCTGACTTTC
cdr3_aa: CSAGAGGPSGANVLTF
clone_size: few
v_call: TRBV20-1
d_call: TRBD2
j_call: TRBJ2-6

cdr3_nt: TGTGCCAGCTCCCCCCGGAGCGGAATCAGCACAGATACGCAGTATTTT
cdr3_aa: CASSPRSGISTDTQYF
clone_size: few
v_call: TRBV9
d_call: .
j_call: TRBJ2-3

cdr3_nt: TGTGCCAGCAGTTCGGGACTTATCTCCTACGAGCAGTACTTC
cdr3_aa: CASSSGLISYEQYF
clone_size: once
v_call: TRBV5-6
d_call: .
j_call: TRBJ2-7

cdr3_nt: TGCAGCGTTAGAAAGGACAGCAACACTGAAGCTTTCTTT
cdr3_aa: CSVRKDSNTEAFF
clone_size: .
v_call: TRBV29-1
d_call: .
j_call: TRBJ1-1

cdr3_nt: TGTGCCAGTAGGCCACAGGGGGGCACTGAAGCTTTCTTT
cdr3_aa: CASRPQGGTEAFF
clone_size: .
v_call: TRBV7-3
d_call: TRBD1
j_call: TRBJ1-1

cdr3_nt: TGTGCCAGCAGTAGGGTAGGGTCTGTTTCACCCCTCCACTTT
cdr3_aa: CASSRVGSVSPLHF
clone_size: .
v_call: TRBV2
d_call: .
j_call: TRBJ1-6

cdr3_nt: TGTGCCAGCAGTGAATACCGGGACAGGGAGACCCAGTACTTC
cdr3_aa: CASSEYRDRETQYF
clone_size: .
v_call: TRBV2
d_call: TRBD1
j_call: TRBJ2-5

cdr3_nt: TGTGCCAGCAGCTTTGGGGACGGGTACACCTTC
cdr3_aa: CASSFGDGYTF
clone_size: .
v_call: TRBV7-2
d_call: .
j_call: TRBJ1-2

cdr3_nt: TGCGCCAGCAGCTTGGGGACTAGCGGGTGGGGGACCCAGTACTTC
cdr3_aa: CASSLGTSGWGTQYF
clone_size: many
v_call: TRBV5-1
d_call: TRBD2
j_call: TRBJ2-5

cdr3_nt: TGTGCCAGCAGCGCCTCGAACAGCAATCAGCCCCAGCATTTT
cdr3_aa: CASSASNSNQPQHF
clone_size: .
v_call: TRBV9
d_call: .
j_call: TRBJ1-5

cdr3_nt: TGTGCCAGCAGCCGGACTAGCGGGGGCAATGACGAGCAGTACTTC
cdr3_aa: CASSRTSGGNDEQYF
clone_size: many
v_call: TRBV7-3
d_call: TRBD2
j_call: TRBJ2-7

cdr3_nt: TGTGCCAGCAGCAAGGGACTAGCGGGCGACTACGAGCAGTACTTC
cdr3_aa: CASSKGLAGDYEQYF
clone_size: .
v_call: TRBV5-4
d_call: TRBD2
j_call: TRBJ2-7

cdr3_nt: TGTGCCAGTAGTATAAGGGGGGCCTACGAGCAGTACTTC
cdr3_aa: CASSIRGAYEQYF
clone_size: .
v_call: TRBV14
d_call: .
j_call: TRBJ2-7

cdr3_nt: TGTGCCAGCAGCTCCCTAACAGGGGGGGACACTGAAGCTTTCTTT
cdr3_aa: CASSSLTGGDTEAFF
clone_size: many
v_call: TRBV7-9
d_call: TRBD1
j_call: TRBJ1-1

cdr3_nt: TGCAGCGTTCCCGGGACTAGCGGATCCTACGAGCAGTACTTC
cdr3_aa: CSVPGTSGSYEQYF
clone_size: .
v_call: TRBV29-1
d_call: TRBD2
j_call: TRBJ2-7

cdr3_nt: TGCAGTGTCTCGCCTAGCGGTCTCAATGAGCAGTTCTTC
cdr3_aa: CSVSPSGLNEQFF
clone_size: .
v_call: TRBV20-1
d_call: TRBD2
j_call: TRBJ2-1

cdr3_nt: TGTGCCAGCAGCAACGTCCCAGGGAATCCCTCCTACGAGCAGTACTTC
cdr3_aa: CASSNVPGNPSYEQYF
clone_size: .
v_call: TRBV7-9
d_call: .
j_call: TRBJ2-7

cdr3_nt: TGTGCCAGCAGCCGGGAATTATCATACGAGCAGTACTTC
cdr3_aa: CASSRELSYEQYF
clone_size: .
v_call: TRBV7-6
d_call: .
j_call: TRBJ2-7

cdr3_nt: TGTGCCAGCAGCCAAATGGACGGAGAGGGTCATGGCTACACCTTC
cdr3_aa: CASSQMDGEGHGYTF
clone_size: many
v_call: TRBV14
d_call: .
j_call: TRBJ1-2

cdr3_nt: TGTGCCACCGGTGATCGTCGCCCCCGGGACAGGGGGCCCTACAATGAGCAGTTCTTC
cdr3_aa: CATGDRRPRDRGPYNEQFF
clone_size: .
v_call: TRBV24-1
d_call: TRBD1
j_call: TRBJ2-1

cdr3_nt: TGTGCCATCAGTGATGAGGACAGCAGCTACGAGCAGTACTTC
cdr3_aa: CAISDEDSSYEQYF
clone_size: few
v_call: TRBV10-3
d_call: .
j_call: TRBJ2-7

cdr3_nt: TGTGCCAGCAGCTTACTAACCACAGGGGGTGAAGCTCGCGAGCAGTACTTC
cdr3_aa: CASSLLTTGGEAREQYF
clone_size: many
v_call: TRBV11-2
d_call: TRBD1
j_call: TRBJ2-7

cdr3_nt: TGTGCCAGCAGTGAAGGGGGAACTGTGGAAAAACTGTTTTTT
cdr3_aa: CASSEGGTVEKLFF
clone_size: .
v_call: TRBV6-1
d_call: .
j_call: TRBJ1-4

cdr3_nt: TGTGCCAGCAGTGTTGCGGTTGACTCCCCAACGAACACCGGGGAGCTGTTTTTT
cdr3_aa: CASSVAVDSPTNTGELFF
clone_size: .
v_call: TRBV2
d_call: .
j_call: TRBJ2-2

cdr3_nt: TGTGCCAGTAGTAGGCTCACGGGGGCTGGAGCTTTCTTT
cdr3_aa: CASSRLTGAGAFF
clone_size: .
v_call: TRBV19
d_call: .
j_call: TRBJ1-1

cdr3_nt: TGTGCCAGCAGCTTCCCCGGGGGGACCCAGTACTTC
cdr3_aa: CASSFPGGTQYF
clone_size: .
v_call: TRBV7-2
d_call: .
j_call: TRBJ2-5

cdr3_nt: TGCGCCAGCAGCGCCAGGACAGAGACGGTTCACAATGAGCAGTTCTTC
cdr3_aa: CASSARTETVHNEQFF
clone_size: .
v_call: TRBV5-1
d_call: .
j_call: TRBJ2-1

cdr3_nt: TGTGCCAGCAGTTACGTAGCGGGGGGGCCAGATACGCAGTATTTT
cdr3_aa: CASSYVAGGPDTQYF
clone_size: many
v_call: TRBV6-5
d_call: TRBD2
j_call: TRBJ2-3

cdr3_nt: TGTGCCAGCAGCTACGCCGGGGGCGGGGGAGTCAATGAGCAGTTCTTC
cdr3_aa: CASSYAGGGGVNEQFF
clone_size: many
v_call: TRBV7-3
d_call: .
j_call: TRBJ2-1

cdr3_nt: TGTGCCATCAGTGAGTTACAGGGAGATACGCAGTATTTT
cdr3_aa: CAISELQGDTQYF
clone_size: once
v_call: TRBV10-3
d_call: .
j_call: TRBJ2-3

cdr3_nt: TGTGCCAGCAGTTACTCGAAGCTGCGAATAACTAATGAAAAACTGTTTTTT
cdr3_aa: CASSYSKLRITNEKLFF
clone_size: many
v_call: TRBV6-5
d_call: .
j_call: TRBJ1-4

cdr3_nt: TGTGCCATCAGTAACAACAGGGTGAACACTGAAGCTTTCTTT
cdr3_aa: CAISNNRVNTEAFF
clone_size: few
v_call: TRBV2
d_call: .
j_call: TRBJ1-1

cdr3_nt: TGTGCCAGCAGCTTAGCGGAAAGCTCTGGAAACACCATATATTTT
cdr3_aa: CASSLAESSGNTIYF
clone_size: .
v_call: TRBV7-9
d_call: .
j_call: TRBJ1-3

cdr3_nt: TGTGCCAGCAGCGTATGGCCAGGGGGAGGCGGGGAGCTGTTTTTT
cdr3_aa: CASSVWPGGGGELFF
clone_size: .
v_call: TRBV9
d_call: .
j_call: TRBJ2-2

cdr3_nt: TGTGCCATCAGTGAGTCGGGGGGGAGTTTCGAGCAGTACTTC
cdr3_aa: CAISESGGSFEQYF
clone_size: .
v_call: TRBV10-3
d_call: TRBD2
j_call: TRBJ2-7

cdr3_nt: TGTGCCTGGAGTGTATCAGGCCCAGATACGCAGTATTTT
cdr3_aa: CAWSVSGPDTQYF
clone_size: .
v_call: TRBV30
d_call: .
j_call: TRBJ2-3

cdr3_nt: TGTGCCAGCAGCTTAGGTAGGGGCTACGAGCAGTACTTC
cdr3_aa: CASSLGRGYEQYF
clone_size: .
v_call: TRBV7-6
d_call: .
j_call: TRBJ2-7

cdr3_nt: TGTGCCAGCAGCTTAAGCCCCGAGGGGTACGAGCAGTACTTC
cdr3_aa: CASSLSPEGYEQYF
clone_size: .
v_call: TRBV7-6
d_call: .
j_call: TRBJ2-7

cdr3_nt: TGCAGTGCTAGGACAGCCGGAAACACCATATATTTT
cdr3_aa: CSARTAGNTIYF
clone_size: many
v_call: TRBV20-1
d_call: .
j_call: TRBJ1-3

cdr3_nt: TGTGCCAGCACCGGGACAGTGGGCCCGGGGACCCAGTACTTC
cdr3_aa: CASTGTVGPGTQYF
clone_size: many
v_call: TRBV2
d_call: TRBD1
j_call: TRBJ2-5